This T cell receptor beta chain stems from a study of cytomegalovirus exposure and HLA in healthy donors. Study-wide background: HLA-typed donors contributed around 82 million unique TCRs, which were held in an early data release.

General study findings and limits: The majority of TCR sequences were rare, yet some public TCRs appeared in many donors. Listed as cytomegalovirus-associated were more than 150 TCR beta chains. Among donors in an Asian-associated ancestry cluster, a later analysis reportedly found fewer N-insertions than the roughly 670-donor mean.

This CDR3 spans 15 amino acids. The V end was cut by 3 bases, the J end by 1 base, with 15 bases between. Germline CDR1 and CDR2: GTSNPN and SVGIG (reference sequence). It was with 60 Vbeta and 13 Jbeta primers that the PCR ran. The data were produced by immunoSEQ multiplex PCR, yet TCRdb's version contains in-frame clones alone and is incomplete. The table shows approximately 100,000 clones, with 74% occurring only once. About this clone: No antigen is known for it.

What was sequenced was PBMCs. This receptor was identified in a human donor in good health. V usage is TRBV30 and J usage is TRBJ1-2; a possible D gene is TRBD1 (6 bases). In nucleotides, the CDR3 is TGTGCCTGGAGAACAGGGAACTGGGGTAACTATGGCTACACCTTC. Translated, it gives CAWRTGNWGNYGYTF.